Below are 4 T cell receptor beta chains sequenced from a single sample in a study of breast tumors, draining lymph nodes, adjacent tissues. MiXCR, run by TCRdb on the multiplex PCR reads, gives a single entry per CDR3 protein. The table shows about 130,000 distinct CDR3 sequences, with about 20% occurring only once. Axillary draining lymph nodes of breast cancer patients supplied the node samples. The sequenced material came from axillary lymph node tissue. Receptors were obtained from a female donor with breast cancer. Some clones in this sample may be carry-over from other donors' samples.

Many counts were recorded for this clonotype. The CDR3 protein is CASSPSDSNQPQHF. The CDR3 DNA reads as TGTGCCAGCAGCCCCAGTGATAGCAATCAGCCCCAGCATTTT. The chain links TRBV6-6 to TRBJ1-5; no reliable D call. Germline assignment: CDR1 MNHNY and CDR2 SVGAGI (reference sequence). The V end was cut by 6 bases, the J end by 0 bases, with 9 bases between. The CDR3 runs 14 residues.

At least ten counts were recorded for this clonotype. V is TRBV20-1 and J is TRBJ2-5, with TRBD1 as a possible D gene (6 bases). Germline CDR1 reads DFQATT; CDR2 reads SNEGSKA (reference sequence). This CDR3 comprises 13 residues. Trimming left V 2 bases short and J 3 bases short, with 10 bases between. Here the CDR3 reads CSARWTEKETQYF. Here the CDR3 DNA reads TGCAGTGCTAGATGGACAGAGAAAGAGACCCAGTACTTC.

There are many counts of this clonotype. The rearrangement joins TRBV6-5 to TRBJ1-2; TRBD1 aligns across 10 bases. There are 14 residues in the CDR3. J was trimmed by 6 bases and V by 7 bases; bases with no gene match: 8. The germline V gene encodes CDR1 MNHEY and CDR2 SVGAGI. CDR3 loop: CASTSTGGGDGYTF. The CDR3 DNA reads as TGTGCCAGCACCTCGACAGGGGGCGGCGATGGCTACACCTTC.

The table lists this clonotype with a few counts. V and J are TRBV5-1 and TRBJ2-2; 9 nucleotides line up with TRBD1. This CDR3 contains 15 residues. The trim removed 2 bases at V and 4 bases at J, leaving 3 bases unmatched. Per the germline V gene, CDR1 is SGHRS and CDR2 is YFSETQ. CDR3 loop: CASSFGTGSTGELFF. The CDR3 DNA reads TGCGCCAGCAGCTTCGGGACAGGGTCCACCGGGGAGCTGTTTTTT.